The sequence of this TCR beta chain was determined in a study of beta chain features in type 1 diabetes. Isolated RNA was reverse transcribed in full, so expressed TCRB transcripts were sequenced. Method: immunoSEQ multiplex PCR; TCRdb's copy keeps in-frame clones and lacks some. The sample carries about 140,000 clones, 9% to 10% recorded once. In this sample, this clone turned up a few times. With 5 bases removed from V and 1 base from J, the gap between germline ends came to 16 bases. The germline V gene has CDR1 SGHTA and CDR2 FQGNSA. There are 16 residues in the CDR3. This TCR was recovered from a woman in her 40s in good health. The rearrangement links TRBV7-2 to TRBJ2-3, with D tentatively TRBD1 (6 bases). Source material: central memory CD4+ T cells from blood. CDR3 bases: TGTGCCAGCAGCGACATATGGGCAGGGGGCACAGATACGCAGTATTTT. It codes for CASSDIWAGGTDTQYF.